Below, one T cell receptor (beta chain) is given with its context. Its target is not known. CD4+ cells yielded CD45RA+ naive and CD45RA-negative memory subsets. The V segment lost 4 bases and the J segment 4 bases; nucleotides outside the gene matches: 10. CDR3 length: 16 amino acids. Germline V gives CDR1 SGDLS, CDR2 YYNGEE. The data originate from a study of shared clonotypes between healthy human individuals. Regarding the study as a whole: The four-donor shared clonotypes exceeded non-shared clonotypes in generation probability, with non-shared ones scoring lower.

Using immunoSEQ multiplex PCR, the repertoire was profiled, and TCRdb retains in-frame clones only, with some absent. The sample includes roughly 2.5 million clones, 90% to 95% of them seen just once. The sequence derives from a man between 18 and 29 years old in good health. The rearrangement uses TRBV9 and TRBJ2-1, with 8 bases that match TRBD1. Sequencing was carried out using naive CD4+ T cells sorted from blood. Subset defined: CD45RA+ positively selected. CDR3 in DNA: TGTGCCAGCAGCCCCCATGGGGACAGGAGATACAATGAGCAGTTCTTC. Translating gives CASSPHGDRRYNEQFF.